This T cell receptor beta chain appears in the sequencing data of a study of Graves' ophthalmopathy and Graves' hyperthyroidism. The V gene lost 0 bases and the J gene lost 5 bases, with 5 bases spanning the gap. Per germline, CDR1 MNHEY and CDR2 SVGEGT. This CDR3 spans 13 amino acids. Transcripts of RNA were the source for amplifying TCR beta CDR3 regions. First-round RT-PCR used HTBI primers; second-round multiplex PCR followed. TCRdb redid the calling of the multiplex PCR reads with MiXCR, one entry per CDR3 protein. The profile shows fewer than 600,000 distinct CDR3 sequences, approximately 14% of them singletons. This clonotype has a count of ten or more. Thyroid ultrasound, orbital computed tomography, TRAb, serum thyroxine and clinical symptoms formed the basis of diagnosis.

Source material: blood. The clonotype was recovered from a woman aged 30 to 39 with Graves' ophthalmopathy. The rearrangement joins TRBV6-2 or TRBV6-3 to TRBJ1-5; no definite D call. CDR3 DNA sequence: TGTGCCAGCAGTTACTCTTTGGATCAGCCCCAGCATTTT. Amino acids: CASSYSLDQPQHF.